This TCR delta chain stems from a study of delta chain sequences of gamma delta T cells (dated by TCRdb to the late 2010s). V is trimmed back by 3 bases and J by 0 bases, and the junction contains 10 bases that no gene match accounts for. From cysteine to phenylalanine, the CDR3 is 18 amino acids long. The only DNA kept is the CDR3, 54 bases in frame from the first base. Looking up the germline V gene yields CDR1 TSWWSYY and CDR2 QGS. Note on this clone: Its antigen is unknown. The record has no base qualities; no much larger clone is one base away.

Library method: PCR. The instrument given in TCRdb is Illumina MiSeq. TCRdb called clones anew from the public reads via CATT; matching DNA rows were later pooled. Here the sample has about 3,400 delta-chain clones; 61% occur a single time. The ten largest clones take up approximately 50% of the sample. Source material: a tumor sample. In this chain, TRDV1 is recombined with TRDJ1, with 10 bases aligning to TRDD3. The clonotype comes from a human donor with breast cancer. The DNA sequence is as follows: TGTGCTCTTGGGGATCCAAAGGAGGGGGATACGTACACCGATAAACTCATCTTT. This gives the protein CALGDPKEGDTYTDKLIF.